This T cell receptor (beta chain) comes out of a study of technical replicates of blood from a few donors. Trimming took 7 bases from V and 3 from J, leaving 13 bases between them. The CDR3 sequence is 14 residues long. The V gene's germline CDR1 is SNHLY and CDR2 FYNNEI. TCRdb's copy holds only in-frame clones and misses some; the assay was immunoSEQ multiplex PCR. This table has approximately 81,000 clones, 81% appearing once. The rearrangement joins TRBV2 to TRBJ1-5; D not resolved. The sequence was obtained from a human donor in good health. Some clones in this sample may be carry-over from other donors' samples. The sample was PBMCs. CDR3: CASMTGKHNQPQHF. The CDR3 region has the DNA TGTGCCAGCATGACGGGGAAGCACAATCAGCCCCAGCATTTT.